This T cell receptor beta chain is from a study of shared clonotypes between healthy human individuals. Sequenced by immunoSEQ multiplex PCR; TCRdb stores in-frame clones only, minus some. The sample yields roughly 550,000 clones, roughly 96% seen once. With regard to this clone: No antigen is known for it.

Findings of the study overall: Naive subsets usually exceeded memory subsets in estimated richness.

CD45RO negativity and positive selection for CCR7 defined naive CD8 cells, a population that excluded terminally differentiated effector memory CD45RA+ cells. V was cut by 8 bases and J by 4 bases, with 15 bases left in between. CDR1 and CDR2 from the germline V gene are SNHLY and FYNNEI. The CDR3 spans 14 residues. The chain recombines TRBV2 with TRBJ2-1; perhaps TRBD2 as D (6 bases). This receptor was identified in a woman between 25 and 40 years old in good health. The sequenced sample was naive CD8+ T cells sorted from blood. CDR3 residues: CASAIGGIYNEQFF. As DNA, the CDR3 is TGTGCCAGCGCTATTGGCGGGATATACAATGAGCAGTTCTTC.